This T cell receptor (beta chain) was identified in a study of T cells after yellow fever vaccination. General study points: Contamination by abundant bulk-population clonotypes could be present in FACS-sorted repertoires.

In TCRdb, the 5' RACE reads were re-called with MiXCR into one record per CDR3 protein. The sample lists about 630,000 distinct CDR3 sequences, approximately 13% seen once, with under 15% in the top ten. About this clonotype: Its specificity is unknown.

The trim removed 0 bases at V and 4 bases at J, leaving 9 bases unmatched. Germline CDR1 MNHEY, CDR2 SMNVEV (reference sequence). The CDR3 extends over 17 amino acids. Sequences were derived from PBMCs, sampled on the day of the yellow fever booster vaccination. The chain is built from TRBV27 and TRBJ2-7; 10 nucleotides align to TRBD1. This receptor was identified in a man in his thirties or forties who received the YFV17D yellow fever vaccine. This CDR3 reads CASSLSSPGQGPYEQYF. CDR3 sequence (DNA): TGTGCCAGCAGTTTATCCTCTCCGGGACAGGGGCCTTACGAGCAGTACTTC.